These 21 T cell receptor beta chains share one sample of origin, sequenced in a study of blood T cell repertoires in COVID-19 (dated by TCRdb to 2018 to 2021). Library generation was performed with the immunoSEQ multiplex PCR assay. As stored in TCRdb, this immuneACCESS dataset retains in-frame rearrangements with V and J assigned. A fraction of the clones does not appear; measured against another copy, unresolved V genes explain less than half of the discrepancy, and the remainder lacks a known reason. Across this sample there are about 78,000 clones, with roughly nine tenths seen only once. The ten biggest clones cover 4.5% to 6% of the sample. The sample was peripheral blood. The receptors derive from a middle-aged man with active or convalescent COVID-19.

In its sample, this clone was seen a few times. The V gene is TRBV19, the J gene TRBJ1-4, with a possible D match to TRBD1 (6 bases). Germline assignment: CDR1 LNHDA and CDR2 SQIVND (reference sequence). The CDR3 is 15 amino acids. V was cut by 9 bases and J by 0 bases, with 14 bases left in between. CDR3 residues: CASSDSATTNEKLFF. CDR3 coding DNA: TGTGCCAGCTCGGACAGCGCTACAACTAATGAAAAACTGTTTTTT.

The chain couples TRBV5-1 to TRBJ2-5, with 7 positions matching TRBD1. The trim removed 4 bases at V and 5 bases at J, leaving 5 bases unmatched. This CDR3 is 13 amino acids long. Looked up from germline, CDR1 is SGHRS and CDR2 is YFSETQ. The CDR3 protein is CASSDRVSETQYF. As DNA, the CDR3 is TGCGCCAGCAGCGACAGGGTATCGGAGACCCAGTACTTC.

This chain joins TRBV5-1 and TRBJ2-1; 7 nucleotides line up with TRBD1. The germline V gene has CDR1 SGHRS and CDR2 YFSETQ. The CDR3 consists of 15 residues. The trim removed 2 bases at V and 3 bases at J, leaving 5 bases unmatched. CDR3 DNA: TGCGCCAGCAGCTTAGAGGGGGCCGTCTACAATGAGCAGTTCTTC. Translating gives CASSLEGAVYNEQFF.

CDR3 nucleotide sequence: TGTGCCTGGAATAGGGACTTCTCTGGAAACACCATATATTTT. Translating gives CAWNRDFSGNTIYF. The genes are TRBV30 and TRBJ1-3; tentative D call: TRBD1 (5 bases). The CDR3 extends over 14 amino acids. Germline loops: CDR1 GTSNPN, CDR2 SVGIG (reference sequence). The ends were cut back, 4 bases at V and 0 bases at J, with 10 bases in the middle. The variable domain in full, completed from reference TRBV30 and TRBJ1-3, reads SQTIHQWPATLVQPVGSPLSLECTVEGTSNPNLYWYRQAAGRGLQLLFYSVGIGQISSEVPQNLSASRPQDRQFILSSKKLLLSDSGFYLCAWNRDFSGNTIYFGEGSWLTVV.

The chain employs TRBV7-8 and TRBJ1-4; 9 nucleotides agree with TRBD1. Germline assignment: CDR1 SGHVS and CDR2 FQNEAQ. The CDR3 runs 16 residues. The trim removed 5 bases at V and 0 bases at J, leaving 4 bases unmatched. The DNA for the CDR3 is TGTGCCAGCAGCCCGACAGGGGGGGCAACTAATGAAAAACTGTTTTTT. Its translation is CASSPTGGATNEKLFF.

The table lists this clone with a count of one. This chain joins TRBV2 and TRBJ2-1, with TRBD1 matching 7 bases. Germline CDR1 reads SNHLY; CDR2 reads FYNNEI. CDR3 length equals 19 residues. Losses at the gene ends were 6 bases for V and 3 bases for J; bases not matched to a gene: 20. The CDR3, as DNA: TGTGCCAGCAGGACCTCCCGGGACAGCCCTCGGAGAGACTACAATGAGCAGTTCTTC. Protein: CASRTSRDSPRRDYNEQFF.

The V call is TRBV6-5, the J call TRBJ1-2; TRBD1 agrees at 8 bases. This CDR3 has 14 amino acids. J was trimmed by 2 bases and V by 7 bases; bases with no gene match: 6. Germline CDR1 and CDR2: MNHEY and SVGAGI. The CDR3 DNA follows: TGTGCCAGCAAGCAGGGGGCGATGAACTATGGCTACACCTTC. Residues: CASKQGAMNYGYTF.

This clone was recorded once. This rearrangement joins TRBV28 to TRBJ1-3, with 7 nucleotides matching TRBD1. The J segment lost 2 bases and the V segment lost 10 bases, leaving 14 bases of the junction unmatched. The germline V gene has CDR1 MDHEN and CDR2 SYDVKM. The CDR3 is 16 residues long. The CDR3 sequence: CATIPAGGVAGNTIYF. The DNA of the CDR3 is TGTGCCACCATTCCCGCAGGGGGAGTAGCTGGAAACACCATATATTTT.

The genes are TRBV3-1 (or the pseudogene TRBV3-2) and TRBJ2-5; 11 bases match TRBD2. The V gene end was trimmed by 4 bases and the J gene end by 5 bases; junction bases not matched to a gene: 9. The length of the CDR3 is 16 residues. Germline loops: CDR1 LGHDT, CDR2 YNNKEL (reference sequence). The CDR3 sequence: CASSPHSGGAWETQYF. The CDR3 nucleotides read TGTGCCAGCAGCCCCCATAGCGGGGGGGCATGGGAGACCCAGTACTTC.

The chain joins TRBV9 to TRBJ1-5; TRBD1 might be the D (6 bases). The length of the CDR3 is 15 residues. CDR1 is SGDLS, CDR2 YYNGEE, per germline. The V gene lost 0 bases and the J gene lost 5 bases, with 12 bases spanning the gap. The CDR3 spells CASSVEGGPDQPQHF. The CDR3 nucleotides read TGTGCCAGCAGCGTAGAGGGGGGGCCGGATCAGCCCCAGCATTTT.

The chain combines TRBV9 with TRBJ2-1; 9 positions agree with TRBD2. Looked up from germline, CDR1 is SGDLS and CDR2 is YYNGEE. The J segment lost 1 base and the V segment lost 4 bases, leaving 3 bases of the junction unmatched. This CDR3 contains 15 residues. DNA for the CDR3: TGTGCCAGCAGCTCTAGCGGGGTTTCCTACAATGAGCAGTTCTTC. Protein product: CASSSSGVSYNEQFF.

The chain joins TRBV19 to TRBJ2-5; a weak D match, TRBD2 (6 bases). The germline V gene encodes CDR1 LNHDA and CDR2 SQIVND (reference sequence). This CDR3 spans 17 amino acids. V was clipped by 3 bases and J by 5 bases, with 22 bases between them. CDR3 sequence reads: CASSITGSGSAWETQYF. The CDR3 DNA reads TGTGCCAGTAGTATCACGGGAAGCGGGTCCGCCTGGGAGACCCAGTACTTC. The full variable domain, with the rest looked up from reference TRBV19 and TRBJ2-5, is DGGITQSPKYLFRKEGQNVTLSCEQNLNHDAMYWYRQDPGQGLRLIYYSQIVNDFQKGDIAEGYSVSREKKESFPLTVTSAQKNPTAFYLCASSITGSGSAWETQYFGPGTRLLVL.

The chain links TRBV6-2 or TRBV6-3 to TRBJ1-5, with unresolved D. This CDR3 is built from 15 residues. Germline-derived CDR1 and CDR2 are MNHEY and SVGEGT. The ends were cut back, 1 base at V and 2 bases at J, with 9 bases in the middle. The CDR3 DNA sequence: TGTGCCAGCAGTTACTTTGGGCAGGGCAATCAGCCCCAGCATTTT. Its translation is CASSYFGQGNQPQHF.

The chain has TRBV27 and TRBJ1-4, with D perhaps matching TRBD1 (6 bases). The CDR3 is made up of 14 amino acids. Germline-derived CDR1 and CDR2 are MNHEY and SMNVEV (reference sequence). Trimming took 3 bases from V and 4 from J, leaving 9 bases between them. The CDR3 DNA reads TGTGCCAGCAGTTTTCGCAGGGGTAATGAAAAACTGTTTTTT. It is translated as CASSFRRGNEKLFF.

V and J are TRBV15 and TRBJ2-2, with D possibly TRBD1 on 5 matching bases. Germline V CDR1 and CDR2: LNHNV, YYDKDF (reference sequence). V lost 3 bases and J 4 bases, leaving 12 bases between the germline ends. This CDR3 has 15 amino acids. The CDR3 sequence is CATSSRRVGTGELFF. CDR3 nucleotides: TGTGCCACCAGCAGCCGCAGGGTGGGCACCGGGGAGCTGTTTTTT.

V and J are TRBV21-1 and TRBJ1-5; the D segment call TRBD1 is taken from the table without a DNA check. TRBV21-1 is shown as a pseudogene. The CDR3 sequence is 20 residues long. In DNA form, the CDR3 reads TGTGCCAGCAGCAAAGTTGGGCCGGGACAGGGAGGTTATAGCAATCAGCCCCAGCATTTT. Its protein product is CASSKVGPGQGGYSNQPQHF.

The CDR3 here is CASSLASTGLYGYTF. In DNA form, the CDR3 reads TGTGCCAGCAGCTTAGCATCGACAGGGCTCTATGGCTACACCTTC. The J gene is TRBJ1-2, the V gene TRBV7-9; 7 positions agree with TRBD1. V was clipped by 0 bases and J by 4 bases; unmatched bases: 5. Germline V gives CDR1 SEHNR, CDR2 FQNEAQ (reference sequence). The CDR3 length is 15 residues.

The V call is TRBV27, the J call TRBJ1-6, with D uncertain. The germline gives CDR1 MNHEY, CDR2 SMNVEV (reference sequence). The CDR3 is 14 amino acids. V lost 3 bases to trimming and J lost 4 bases, with 7 bases between them. The CDR3 DNA follows: TGTGCCAGCAGTTTTGGGGAGTATAATTCACCCCTCCACTTT. Encoded protein: CASSFGEYNSPLHF.

The chain links TRBV7-8 to TRBJ1-3; D ambiguous. Germline lookup yields CDR1 SGHVS and CDR2 FQNEAQ. This CDR3 has 15 residues. V shed 1 base and J shed 0 bases, with 7 bases lying between them. The DNA of the CDR3 is TGTGCCAGCAGCTTAGGGCGGAGCTCTGGAAACACCATATATTTT. It codes for CASSLGRSSGNTIYF.

CDR3 sequence (DNA): TGTGCCACCAGCACCAGGGACAATGAGCAGTTCTTC. It is translated as CATSTRDNEQFF. The chain has TRBV15 and TRBJ2-1; D may be TRBD1 (5 bases). Per germline, CDR1 LNHNV and CDR2 YYDKDF (reference sequence). This CDR3 contains 12 residues. Trimming removed 4 bases at V and 5 bases at J, with 6 bases between.

The chain has TRBV19 and TRBJ1-3; 8 nucleotides line up with TRBD1. CDR3 length: 16 amino acids. The germline V gene has CDR1 LNHDA and CDR2 SQIVND (reference sequence). V gave up 1 base and J gave up 1 base; unmatched junction bases: 3. The CDR3 reads CASSIAGGASGNTIYF. The CDR3 region has the DNA TGTGCCAGTAGTATAGCAGGGGGCGCTTCTGGAAACACCATATATTTT.